The 27 T cell receptor beta chains below all came from one sample that was sequenced in a study of tumor and adjacent non-tumor tissue in lung cancer. Three rounds of nested PCR, following a modified ARM-PCR protocol, produced the TCRbeta library. TCRdb fed the multiplex PCR reads into MiXCR, producing one record per CDR3 protein. The sample lists about 93,000 distinct CDR3 sequences, around 65% occurring once. This sample's RNA came from whole unsorted tissue. The specimen sequenced was lung tumor tissue. These receptors came from a man aged 65-85 years with non-small cell lung cancer.

Ten or more counts support this clonotype. The chain links TRBV11-2 to TRBJ2-2; TRBD2 agrees at 9 bases. V lost 3 bases to trimming and J lost 4 bases; unmatched junction nucleotides: 6. The CDR3 extends over 16 amino acids. Germline V gene lookup returns CDR1 SGHAT and CDR2 FQNNGV. DNA of the CDR3: TGTGCCAGCAGCTTGGCTAGCGGGAAGAGCACCGGGGAGCTGTTTTTT. It codes for CASSLASGKSTGELFF.

The gene calls are TRBV11-3 and TRBJ2-7; no firm D call. The V and J ends lost 7 bases and 5 bases respectively, with 15 bases between them. CDR1 SGHNT and CDR2 YENEEA come from the germline V gene. The CDR3 loop spans 13 amino acids. This CDR3 is CASNATGGHEQYF. As DNA, the CDR3 is TGTGCCAGCAACGCTACGGGTGGCCACGAGCAGTACTTC.

In the case of this clonotype: This may be a read error: a much more frequent sequence differs by one nucleotide. The chain is built from TRBV7-9 and TRBJ1-4; D is undetermined. The CDR3 is 14 residues long. Germline CDR1 SEHNR, CDR2 FQNEAQ (reference sequence). Here the CDR3 reads CARSLGWSNEKLFF. Written as DNA, the CDR3 is TGTGCCAGGAGCTTAGGATGGAGTAATGAAAAACTGTTTTTT.

As to this clonotype: Sequence at one end of the junction differs from germline and may be a read error. The CDR3 region is CVSSLSVGQPQHF. Here the CDR3 DNA reads TGTGTCAGCAGCTTGTCCGTGGGGCAGCCCCAGCATTTT. The rearrangement links TRBV7-9 to TRBJ1-5; D is uncertain. Germline V gene lookup returns CDR1 SEHNR and CDR2 FQNEAQ (reference sequence). The CDR3 loop spans 13 amino acids.

The table lists this clonotype with many counts. The chain couples TRBV4-1 to TRBJ2-7, with D perhaps matching TRBD2 (5 bases). This CDR3 is built from 14 residues. CDR1 is MGHRA, CDR2 YSYEKL, per germline. The V gene lost 4 bases and the J gene lost 2 bases, with 12 bases spanning the gap. CDR3 sequence reads: CASSPSPEAYEQYF. DNA for the CDR3: TGCGCCAGCAGCCCTAGCCCAGAGGCCTACGAGCAGTACTTC.

This clonotype has ten or more counts. This chain connects TRBV6-2 or TRBV6-3 to TRBJ2-4; possible D gene TRBD1, 6 bases. V was shortened by 4 bases and J by 6 bases, with 13 bases between the two germline ends. The CDR3 extends over 14 amino acids. Germline values: CDR1 MNHEY, CDR2 SVGEGT. CDR3 protein: CASSFTGSANIQYF. The CDR3 DNA is TGTGCCAGCAGTTTTACAGGGTCGGCAAACATTCAGTACTTC.

Regarding this clonotype: One end of the junction does not line up with germline, which may come from a read error. The chain is built from TRBV6-5 and TRBJ1-5; D is ambiguous. This CDR3 is 16 amino acids long. Germline lookup yields CDR1 MNHEY and CDR2 SVGAGI. CDR3 nucleotide sequence: TGTGCCAGCATTCTAACGAGGGCCGGAAGCAATCGGCCCCAGCATTTT. Its translation: CASILTRAGSNRPQHF.

Notes on this clonotype: This could be a read error, since a much larger clone is one nucleotide away. The chain links TRBV5-6 to TRBJ2-3; 7 bases are a match to TRBD2. CDR1 is SGHDT and CDR2 is YYEEEE in the germline V gene. The CDR3 consists of 13 residues. CDR3 sequence: CARSFGGTDTQYF. In DNA form, the CDR3 reads TGTGCCAGAAGCTTCGGGGGGACAGATACGCAGTATTTT.

With respect to this clonotype: A single base separates this from a much larger clone, so it may be a read error. The chain has TRBV14 and TRBJ2-3; D is ambiguous. V shed 4 bases and J shed 5 bases, with 4 bases lying between them. The CDR3 has 11 amino acids. Germline CDR1 reads SGHDN; CDR2 reads FVKESK. CDR3 protein: CASSREDTQYF. The DNA of the CDR3 is TGTGCCAGCAGCCGGGAAGATACGCAGTATTTT.

This clonotype is classed as medium-sized. The chain combines TRBV6-5 with TRBJ1-2; TRBD1 aligns across 10 bases. Germline V CDR1 and CDR2: MNHEY, SVGAGI. CDR3 length equals 15 residues. Trimming cost V 5 bases and J 0 bases; bases outside gene matches: 3. The CDR3 loop is CASSRQGAANYGYTF. Here the CDR3 DNA reads TGTGCCAGCAGTAGACAGGGGGCGGCTAACTATGGCTACACCTTC.

This clonotype was found a few times. A much larger clone lies a single base off, so this may be a read error. The chain carries TRBV6-1 and TRBJ2-2; D is uncertain. The CDR3 runs 14 residues. Germline CDR1 MNHNS, CDR2 SASEGT. DNA of the CDR3: TGTGACAGCAAAGGGTTCCGGAACACCGGGGAGCTGTTTTTT. Translated, it gives CDSKGFRNTGELFF.

Note on this clonotype: The CDR3 ends on some other residue instead of the conserved phenylalanine or tryptophan, so this is likely a read error. The gene calls are TRBV4-1 and TRBJ2-5; D may be TRBD1 (6 bases). The CDR3 is made up of 15 amino acids. Germline loops: CDR1 MGHRA, CDR2 YSYEKL. CDR3 loop: CAGSQVVSRGDTQYI. CDR3 in DNA: TGCGCCGGCAGTCAAGTGGTCAGCAGGGGTGATACTCAGTACATC.

The genes are TRBV5-8 and TRBJ1-5; no clear D gene. The V end lost 4 bases, the J end lost 6 bases, and 14 bases lay between the germline ends. The CDR3 length is 14 residues. Looked up from germline, CDR1 is SGHTS and CDR2 is YDEGEE. CDR3 DNA: TGTGCCAGCAGCATGGACGAAGGTGGTCAGCCCCAGCATTTT. Protein: CASSMDEGGQPQHF.

The chain joins TRBV28 to TRBJ2-3; possibly TRBD2 for D (6 bases). Trimming removed 6 bases at V and 0 bases at J, with 13 bases between. Germline CDR1 MDHEN, CDR2 SYDVKM. The CDR3 covers 15 residues. The CDR3 loop reads CASRSTGGSTDTQYF. The CDR3 DNA reads TGTGCCAGCAGATCAACCGGGGGTAGCACAGATACGCAGTATTTT.

The chain employs TRBV4-1 and TRBJ2-7; D remains unclear. Trimming took off 4 bases at V and 9 bases at J, with 16 bases between the two ends. The CDR3 is 13 residues long. The germline V gene has CDR1 MGHRA and CDR2 YSYEKL. The CDR3 region has the DNA TGCGCCAGCAGCCGAGAAAGGTCTTTAGTGCAGTACTTC. It yields the protein CASSRERSLVQYF.

At least ten counts were recorded for this clonotype. This chain links TRBV12-3 or TRBV12-4 with TRBJ2-1; 8 bases align to TRBD2. After removal of 8 bases from V and 4 bases from J, the junction contained 7 bases not matched to a gene. CDR3 length equals 14 residues. CDR3 sequence reads: CASDISGGYNEQFF. The CDR3 DNA reads as TGTGCCAGCGATATCAGCGGGGGTTACAATGAGCAGTTCTTC.

As to this clonotype: A much larger clone sits a single nucleotide away, making a read error possible. This chain uses TRBV20-1 with TRBJ2-5; TRBD2 agrees at 10 bases. There are 15 residues in the CDR3. Looked up from germline, CDR1 is DFQATT and CDR2 is SNEGSKA (reference sequence). Trimming cost V 6 bases and J 5 bases; bases outside gene matches: 12. CDR3 coding DNA: TGCAGTGCGCGAACTAGCGGGGCCGCCTGGGAGACCCAGTACTTC. Translating it yields CSARTSGAAWETQYF.

There are a few counts of this clonotype. The rearrangement links TRBV6-5 to TRBJ2-2, with D possibly called TRBD1 or TRBD2 (5 bases each). The V gene lost 8 bases and the J gene lost 6 bases, with 16 bases spanning the gap. Germline CDR1 reads MNHEY; CDR2 reads SVGAGI. The CDR3 totals 14 residues. The CDR3 protein is CASDGHGAAGELFF. The CDR3 DNA follows: TGTGCCAGCGATGGGCACGGGGCCGCCGGGGAGCTGTTTTTT.

For this clonotype: Possible read error: a much larger clone is one base away. The chain links TRBV5-4 to TRBJ2-2; D unresolved. This CDR3 region has 14 residues. Germline V gives CDR1 SGHNT, CDR2 YYREEE (reference sequence). This chain's CDR3 is CAGSLDPNTGELFF. The CDR3 DNA sequence: TGTGCCGGCAGCTTGGACCCGAACACCGGGGAGCTGTTTTTT.

Notes on this clonotype: This may stem from a read error, because a much larger clone lies one nucleotide away. The V gene is TRBV10-3, the J gene TRBJ2-7; D is undetermined. CDR3 length: 14 amino acids. The V gene's germline CDR1 is ENHRY and CDR2 SYGVKD. Trimming removed 2 bases at V and 4 bases at J, with 12 bases between. The CDR3 sequence: CAISERLQCYEQYF. The CDR3 bases are TGTGCCATCAGTGAGCGTCTCCAGTGTTACGAGCAGTACTTC.

This clonotype was detected only a few times. A read error may explain this, as a much larger clone is one base away. The chain employs TRBV5-4 and TRBJ2-3, with D hard to call. Germline CDR1 SGHNT, CDR2 YYREEE (reference sequence). V lost 6 bases and J lost 4, with 15 bases in between. The CDR3 spans 14 residues. The CDR3 protein is CASNFTSRPDTQYF. Here the CDR3 DNA reads TGTGCCAGCAACTTTACCTCCCGCCCAGATACGCAGTATTTT.

Notes on this clonotype: The CDR3 does not end in the conserved phenylalanine or tryptophan, so this is likely a read error. This sequence joins TRBV11-2 and TRBJ2-7; 8 bases agree with TRBD2. CDR1 and CDR2 from the germline V gene are SGHAT and FQNNGV. The length of the CDR3 is 13 residues. The CDR3 loop is CASNLGLALEQYL. The CDR3 bases are TGTGCCAGCAACTTAGGACTAGCACTCGAGCAGTACCTC.

About this clonotype: This may stem from a read error, because a much larger clone lies one nucleotide away. This chain uses TRBV20-1 with TRBJ1-6; TRBD1 might be the D (5 bases). Germline loops: CDR1 DFQATT, CDR2 SNEGSKA (reference sequence). CDR3 length: 15 residues. The CDR3 region has the DNA TGCAGTGCTAGAGTGGGAGGGGCTAAAGGATCACCCCTCCGCTTT. Encoded protein: CSARVGGAKGSPLRF.

This clonotype was detected only once. A read error may produce the germline difference seen at one junction end. The genes are TRBV4-1 and TRBJ1-1, with 9 positions matching TRBD1. This CDR3 region has 19 residues. Per germline, CDR1 MGHRA and CDR2 YSYEKL. CDR3 residues: CASRQWPWDRVWENTEAFF. The CDR3 DNA reads TGTGCCAGCAGGCAATGGCCTTGGGACAGGGTATGGGAGAACACTGAAGCTTTCTTT.

The chain uses TRBV28 and TRBJ2-5; 9 positions match TRBD2. Germline V gene lookup returns CDR1 MDHEN and CDR2 SYDVKM. This CDR3 region has 15 residues. As DNA, the CDR3 is TGTGTCTGCAGGAGACTAGCGGCCACAAGAGAGACCCAGTACTTC. Residues: CVCRRLAATRETQYF.

Only one count was recorded for this clonotype. At one boundary the junction diverges from the germline segment, which might be a read error. The V call is TRBV11-2, the J call TRBJ2-1; D is uncertain. The germline gives CDR1 SGHAT, CDR2 FQNNGV. The length of the CDR3 is 13 residues. In nucleotides, the CDR3 is TGTGTCAGCAAGAGTGGCCGGCACAATGAGCTGTTCTTC. This encodes CVSKSGRHNELFF.

On this clonotype: Germline and junction disagree at one end, which may indicate a read error. The rearrangement links TRBV30 to TRBJ2-3; 8 nucleotides agree with TRBD2. Germline assignment: CDR1 GTSNPN and CDR2 SVGIG (reference sequence). CDR3 length: 14 residues. The chain's CDR3 is CAWTSGRSTETQYF. The CDR3 DNA sequence: TGTGCCTGGACTAGCGGGCGTAGCACAGAAACGCAGTATTTT.